Here is one TCR beta chain with its context. This sample was included in a study of blood T cell repertoires in COVID-19. The overall study: The samples span acute and convalescent COVID-19 from the United States, Italy and Spain. PBMCs, B-cell-depleted T cells, or T cells were the source of the cDNA or gDNA that made up the material.

Clones were read by immunoSEQ multiplex PCR, and TCRdb kept only the in-frame ones, dropping some. Of some 120,000 clones listed, about four fifths are singletons. Seattle participants joined during active infection and were tracked over time. This TCR came from a man aged 25 to 45 with COVID-19, enrolled during active disease. Sequenced material: peripheral blood.

CDR3 sequence: CASSLVWASGSDEQFF. CDR3 sequence (DNA): TGTGCCAGCAGCTTAGTTTGGGCTAGCGGGAGCGATGAGCAGTTCTTC. The chain carries TRBV7-8 and TRBJ2-1, with TRBD2 matching over 10 bases. The germline CDR1 and CDR2 sequences are SGHVS and FQNEAQ. CDR3 length: 16 amino acids. With 1 base clipped from V and 8 bases from J, the junction kept 8 bases outside the gene matches.